The clone carrying this TCR beta chain was detected many times. Its antigen is undetermined. V lost 4 bases and J 3 bases, leaving 12 bases between the germline ends. Germline assignment: CDR1 SGHRS and CDR2 YFSETQ. The CDR3 length is 14 residues. These data come from a study of early T cells in non-severe SARS-CoV-2 infection. Study summary: RNA in bulk from unsorted whole blood was sequenced, and chains were unpaired.

Study outcomes and limitations: VDJdb matching, biased toward anti-spike CD8 responses, missed private and CD4 specificities.

Tagging with unique molecular identifiers was applied to individual cDNA molecules. TCRdb passed the 5' RACE reads through MiXCR, listing each CDR3 protein once. This sample has tens of thousands of distinct CDR3 sequences, with around 6.5% found just once. The rearrangement uses TRBV5-1 and TRBJ2-3; D may correspond to TRBD1 or TRBD2 (5 bases each). The sequencing here drew on whole blood, taken at baseline. This TCR was recovered from an adult who was a healthcare worker with PCR-confirmed SARS-CoV-2 infection or an uninfected control (not recorded which). This CDR3 is CASSITGRTDTQYF. The CDR3 DNA reads as TGCGCCAGCAGCATAACGGGGCGGACAGATACGCAGTATTTT.